The rows below give T cell receptor beta chains drawn from one sample of a study of blood T cells in healthy people across ages. Via MiXCR, TCRdb re-called the 5' RACE reads, giving one row per CDR3 protein. The table lists about 840,000 distinct CDR3 sequences, under 35% of them singletons, with more than 8.5% in the top ten. The same data also went into a second study, on T cells of mothers and their children.

The material sequenced was blood. These receptors were taken from a woman aged 35 to 49 in good health. Each CDR3 is given with its conserved first and last residue. Each record gives: clone size, D gene, J gene, V gene, CDR3 DNA, CDR3 protein. A D gene is named only where the DNA matches it firmly. Clone size is stated in some rows and not others, as once, few, many or a class when expanded.

few	-	TRBJ2-7	TRBV28	TGTGCCAGCAGTCTTACCGGTCCGGGACGGGACTACGAGCAGTACTTC	CASSLTGPGRDYEQYF
few	-	TRBJ1-2	TRBV18	TGTGCCAGCTCACCAAAAGTGAGGTCCACTAACTATGGCTACACCTTC	CASSPKVRSTNYGYTF
-	TRBD1	TRBJ1-4	TRBV5-1	TGCGCCAGCAGCTCCGGGGACAGGGATAATGAAAAACTGTTTTTT	CASSSGDRDNEKLFF
-	TRBD2	TRBJ2-5	TRBV14	TGTGCCAGCACGAAAAGCGGGGGGGCACTCGAGACCCAGTACTTC	CASTKSGGALETQYF
many	-	TRBJ2-5	TRBV6-6	TGTGCCAGCAGTTACTCTCCGGAGACCCAGTACTTC	CASSYSPETQYF
-	TRBD1	TRBJ2-5	TRBV5-6	TGTGCCTGCAGCTACCGGACAGGGGGAATCTACAATGAGCAGTACTTC	CACSYRTGGIYNEQYF
many	-	TRBJ1-5	TRBV28	TGTGCCAGCACGAAGGTGTCCTATAGCAATCAGCCCCAGCATTTT	CASTKVSYSNQPQHF
few	-	TRBJ2-5	TRBV7-2	TGTGCCAGCAGCTTAGCAGGACTACCAGAGGGGACCCAGTACTTC	CASSLAGLPEGTQYF
few	TRBD1	TRBJ1-1	TRBV11-2	TGTGCCAGCAGCCACCGGACAGGAGCTTTCTTT	CASSHRTGAFF
many	-	TRBJ2-7	TRBV28	TGTGCCAGCAGTCCCCCCTTCTCCTACGAGCAGTACTTC	CASSPPFSYEQYF
few	-	TRBJ2-7	TRBV28	TGTGCCAGCAGTCTTACCCTGACACCTCCTTACAACGAGCAGTACTTC	CASSLTLTPPYNEQYF
-	-	TRBJ1-5	TRBV19	TGTGCCAGTAGTCCCAGGGGAATAGGAGGCCCCCAGCATTTT	CASSPRGIGGPQHF
few	TRBD2	TRBJ2-7	TRBV12-3/TRBV12-4	TGTGCCAGCAAGTTAGCGGGGGCGGGGGAGCAGTACTTC	CASKLAGAGEQYF
few	TRBD2	TRBJ2-1	TRBV28	TGTGCCAGCAGTTTTGGGCCGGGACTAAATTACAATGAGCAGTTCTTC	CASSFGPGLNYNEQFF
many	TRBD1	TRBJ1-2	TRBV14	TGTGCCAGCAGCCCCGGGGACAGGCGGAAAAAAGCCTATGGCTACACCTTC	CASSPGDRRKKAYGYTF
-	TRBD2	TRBJ2-5	TRBV11-2	TGTGCCAGCAGCTTCGGGACTAGCGGGGGGGCCGAGACCCAGTACTTC	CASSFGTSGGAETQYF
many	TRBD1	TRBJ1-2	TRBV12-3/TRBV12-4	TGTGCCAGCAGTTTACCGGGACAGATCTATGGCTACACCTTC	CASSLPGQIYGYTF